This T cell receptor (beta chain) originates from a study of blood T cells in healthy people across ages. A second PCR of about 6 to 11 cycles used a sample-barcoded 5' primer and a J-beta primer mix. Via MiXCR, TCRdb re-called the 5' RACE reads, giving one row per CDR3 protein. The sample contains about a million distinct CDR3 sequences, roughly two fifths of which appear only once. Study-level results: CMV status of donors was unknown, possibly confounding expanded clonotype changes.

Trimming cost V 0 bases and J 5 bases; bases outside gene matches: 6. This CDR3 is 15 amino acids long. CDR1 and CDR2 (germline): DFQATT, SNEGSKA (reference sequence). As for this clonotype: Its antigen is not known.

This chain uses TRBV20-1 with TRBJ2-7; 11 nucleotides line up with TRBD1. Sequenced: blood. This sequence was found in a man younger than 35 in good health. In nucleotides, the CDR3 is TGCAGTGCTAGAGATACCGGGACAGGGGGTAACGAGCAGTACTTC. Residues: CSARDTGTGGNEQYF.